The sequence of this T cell receptor beta chain was determined in a study of blood T cell repertoires in COVID-19. Trimming cost V 4 bases and J 4 bases, with 17 bases left between them. Per the germline V gene, CDR1 is SGHRS and CDR2 is YFSETQ. The CDR3 runs to 15 residues. Authors' processing steps: The authors estimated nucleated cell counts from reference gene primer amplification. The method was immunoSEQ multiplex PCR; TCRdb's version includes in-frame clones alone and lacks a portion of them. D and trimming were read from the DNA, whereas the V and J calls and clone size are those reported in that table. The data contain around 160,000 clones, 80% to 95% of them singletons.

Sequencing was performed on peripheral blood. The TCR sequence derives from a woman aged 55-69 years with COVID-19, enrolled during active disease. The chain carries TRBV5-1 and TRBJ1-2; possible D gene TRBD1, 5 bases. The CDR3 DNA follows: TGCGCCAGCAGCACGGGAGGGCAGGGACCCTATGGCTACACCTTC. As protein: CASSTGGQGPYGYTF.